These T cell receptor beta chains were read from a single sample in a study of early T cells in non-severe SARS-CoV-2 infection. TCRdb reprocessed the 5' RACE reads with MiXCR, giving one entry per CDR3 protein. The repertoire holds about 60,000 distinct CDR3 sequences, with 15% as singletons. The sequenced sample was whole blood, obtained at baseline. These receptor sequences come from an adult who was a healthcare worker with PCR-confirmed SARS-CoV-2 infection or an uninfected control (not recorded which). Each CDR3 is given with its conserved first and last residue. Each record gives: J gene, clone size, V gene, D gene, CDR3 DNA, CDR3 protein. A D gene is named only where the DNA matches it firmly. Only part of the rows carry a size: once, few, many, or a class if the clone is expanded.

j_call: TRBJ2-1
clone_size: many
v_call: TRBV10-2
d_call: NA
cdr3_nt: TGCGCCAGCAGGCCGGGAGACTCCTACAATGAGCAGTTCTTC
cdr3_aa: CASRPGDSYNEQFF

j_call: TRBJ2-3
clone_size: few
v_call: TRBV4-1
d_call: NA
cdr3_nt: TGCGCCAGCAGCCAAGATCCAGGAGGCACAGATACGCAGTATTTT
cdr3_aa: CASSQDPGGTDTQYF

j_call: TRBJ2-7
clone_size: NA
v_call: TRBV5-4
d_call: NA
cdr3_nt: TGTGCCAGCAGCTTGGTCGAGCGGACCTCCTACGAGCAGTACTTC
cdr3_aa: CASSLVERTSYEQYF

j_call: TRBJ2-1
clone_size: few
v_call: TRBV5-4
d_call: NA
cdr3_nt: TGTGCCAGCAGCCACCCGGGACTCAACAATGAGCAGTTCTTC
cdr3_aa: CASSHPGLNNEQFF

j_call: TRBJ2-3
clone_size: few
v_call: TRBV10-3
d_call: NA
cdr3_nt: TGTGCCATCAGAGGTTCACAGGGCAAAGATACGCAGTATTTT
cdr3_aa: CAIRGSQGKDTQYF

j_call: TRBJ1-6
clone_size: many
v_call: TRBV12-3/TRBV12-4
d_call: NA
cdr3_nt: TGTGCCAGCAGTTCTGGTTGGGAAGATAATTCACCCCTCCACTTT
cdr3_aa: CASSSGWEDNSPLHF

j_call: TRBJ1-1
clone_size: few
v_call: TRBV6-2/TRBV6-3
d_call: NA
cdr3_nt: TGTGCCAGCAGTTCCATACAGAGGAACACTGAAGCTTTCTTT
cdr3_aa: CASSSIQRNTEAFF

j_call: TRBJ2-7
clone_size: NA
v_call: TRBV10-1
d_call: TRBD1
cdr3_nt: TGCGCCAGCGCGGGACAGGGCTCCTACGAGCAGTACTTC
cdr3_aa: CASAGQGSYEQYF

j_call: TRBJ2-7
clone_size: NA
v_call: TRBV13
d_call: TRBD2
cdr3_nt: TGTGCCAGCAGCTCCCAGTCAGCTAGCGGGATACCCTACGAGCAGTACTTC
cdr3_aa: CASSSQSASGIPYEQYF

j_call: TRBJ2-6
clone_size: few
v_call: TRBV2
d_call: NA
cdr3_nt: TGTGCCAGCAGTGTAAGCTCTGGGGCCAACGTCCTGACTTTC
cdr3_aa: CASSVSSGANVLTF

j_call: TRBJ2-1
clone_size: NA
v_call: TRBV7-2
d_call: NA
cdr3_nt: TGTGCCAGCAGCTTAGGGGGGGACGGACGCTACAATGAGCAGTTCTTC
cdr3_aa: CASSLGGDGRYNEQFF

j_call: TRBJ2-5
clone_size: few
v_call: TRBV24-1
d_call: TRBD2
cdr3_nt: TGTGCCACCAGTGATCCGAACCGAACTAGCGGACAAGAGACCCAGTACTTC
cdr3_aa: CATSDPNRTSGQETQYF

j_call: TRBJ2-1
clone_size: NA
v_call: TRBV7-9
d_call: NA
cdr3_nt: TGTGCCAGCAGCGTAGCCGCGGGAACCTACAATGAGCAGTTCTTC
cdr3_aa: CASSVAAGTYNEQFF

j_call: TRBJ1-2
clone_size: NA
v_call: TRBV29-1
d_call: TRBD1
cdr3_nt: TGCAGCGTACAGGGGAGGGACTATGGCTACACCTTC
cdr3_aa: CSVQGRDYGYTF

j_call: TRBJ2-3
clone_size: few
v_call: TRBV5-1
d_call: NA
cdr3_nt: TGCGCCAGCAGCCAGACTAGCACAGATACGCAGTATTTT
cdr3_aa: CASSQTSTDTQYF

j_call: TRBJ2-7
clone_size: NA
v_call: TRBV4-1
d_call: NA
cdr3_nt: TGCGCCAGCAGCCATATAGGGGCCTACGAGCAGTACTTC
cdr3_aa: CASSHIGAYEQYF

j_call: TRBJ2-7
clone_size: few
v_call: TRBV10-3
d_call: TRBD2
cdr3_nt: TGTGCCATCAGTGATGCCTCTGGACTAGCGGGATCCCTGGACGAGCAGTACTTC
cdr3_aa: CAISDASGLAGSLDEQYF

j_call: TRBJ1-5
clone_size: many
v_call: TRBV30
d_call: TRBD1
cdr3_nt: TGTGCCTGGAGTGTGACAGGGGATAATCAGCCCCAGCATTTT
cdr3_aa: CAWSVTGDNQPQHF

j_call: TRBJ2-1
clone_size: few
v_call: TRBV20-1
d_call: TRBD1
cdr3_nt: TGCAGTGCTAGGAGGACAGGGAGGCACAATGAGCAGTTCTTC
cdr3_aa: CSARRTGRHNEQFF

j_call: TRBJ2-7
clone_size: NA
v_call: TRBV5-4
d_call: NA
cdr3_nt: TGTGCCAGCAGCTTTGGGGGGAGAGGGTACGAGCAGTACTTC
cdr3_aa: CASSFGGRGYEQYF

j_call: TRBJ1-1
clone_size: NA
v_call: TRBV12-3/TRBV12-4
d_call: NA
cdr3_nt: TGTGCCAGCAGTCCGAGATACCGGAACACTGAAGCTTTCTTT
cdr3_aa: CASSPRYRNTEAFF

j_call: TRBJ2-1
clone_size: once
v_call: TRBV6-1
d_call: NA
cdr3_nt: TGTGCCAGCAGTGAAGGCGTGGGGAATGAGCAGTTCTTC
cdr3_aa: CASSEGVGNEQFF

j_call: TRBJ2-2
clone_size: NA
v_call: TRBV27
d_call: NA
cdr3_nt: TGTGCCAGCAGTTTATCGGACCCGAACACCGGGGAGCTGTTTTTT
cdr3_aa: CASSLSDPNTGELFF

j_call: TRBJ2-3
clone_size: NA
v_call: TRBV20-1
d_call: TRBD2
cdr3_nt: TGCAGTGTCCTAGCGGGATCAGTTAGCACAGATACGCAGTATTTT
cdr3_aa: CSVLAGSVSTDTQYF

j_call: TRBJ2-2
clone_size: few
v_call: TRBV12-3/TRBV12-4
d_call: TRBD1
cdr3_nt: TGTGCCAGCAGTTCCGGGACAGGGTACACCGGGGAGCTGTTTTTT
cdr3_aa: CASSSGTGYTGELFF

j_call: TRBJ2-5
clone_size: NA
v_call: TRBV7-8
d_call: NA
cdr3_nt: TGTGCCAGCAGCTTAGCTCGAGAAGAGACCCAGTACTTC
cdr3_aa: CASSLAREETQYF

j_call: TRBJ2-7
clone_size: NA
v_call: TRBV12-3/TRBV12-4
d_call: NA
cdr3_nt: TGTGCCAGCAGATCGGACAGATCCTACGAGCAGTACTTC
cdr3_aa: CASRSDRSYEQYF

j_call: TRBJ2-4
clone_size: few
v_call: TRBV20-1
d_call: NA
cdr3_nt: TGCAGTGCCAGCGGGCCTAATACGGGGGATGACAAAAACATTCAGTACTTC
cdr3_aa: CSASGPNTGDDKNIQYF

j_call: TRBJ1-2
clone_size: few
v_call: TRBV5-4
d_call: TRBD1
cdr3_nt: TGTGCCAGCAGCCCGGACAGGGGGCAATATGGCTACACCTTC
cdr3_aa: CASSPDRGQYGYTF

j_call: TRBJ2-7
clone_size: few
v_call: TRBV5-4
d_call: TRBD2
cdr3_nt: TGTGCCAGCAGCTTGGGTCCAGGGACTACTATACCCTACGAGCAGTACTTC
cdr3_aa: CASSLGPGTTIPYEQYF

j_call: TRBJ2-5
clone_size: many
v_call: TRBV4-1
d_call: NA
cdr3_nt: TGCGCCAGCAGCCAACAATGGGACTTGCAAGAGACCCAGTACTTC
cdr3_aa: CASSQQWDLQETQYF

j_call: TRBJ2-7
clone_size: once
v_call: TRBV6-6
d_call: NA
cdr3_nt: TGTGCCAGCAGTTACTCGCTTGGGACCTCCTACGAGCAGTACTTC
cdr3_aa: CASSYSLGTSYEQYF

j_call: TRBJ2-5
clone_size: few
v_call: TRBV6-5
d_call: NA
cdr3_nt: TGTGCCTGCGCTAGGGCAAATCAAGAGACCCAGTACTTC
cdr3_aa: CACARANQETQYF

j_call: TRBJ1-4
clone_size: once
v_call: TRBV5-1
d_call: NA
cdr3_nt: TGCGCCAGCAGCTTGGCCGCACAGGTCAATGAAAAACTGTTTTTT
cdr3_aa: CASSLAAQVNEKLFF

j_call: TRBJ2-2
clone_size: NA
v_call: TRBV7-7
d_call: TRBD1
cdr3_nt: TGTGCTAGCAGCGCCCAGGGGGCCCGAGACACCGGGGAGCTGTTTTTT
cdr3_aa: CASSAQGARDTGELFF

j_call: TRBJ1-2
clone_size: NA
v_call: TRBV3-1
d_call: NA
cdr3_nt: TGTGCCAGCAGCCAAGACCACAGGGGCTACACCTTC
cdr3_aa: CASSQDHRGYTF

j_call: TRBJ2-7
clone_size: many
v_call: TRBV4-1
d_call: TRBD2
cdr3_nt: TGCGCCAGCAGCCAAGAAGGTTCACTAGCGGACTCCTACGAGCAGTACTTC
cdr3_aa: CASSQEGSLADSYEQYF